The rows below give T cell receptor beta chains drawn from one sample of a study of cytomegalovirus exposure and HLA in healthy donors. Profiling relied on immunoSEQ multiplex PCR, and the TCRdb table lists in-frame clones only, not all of them. The table lists some 140,000 clones, around 83% of them singletons. What was sequenced was PBMCs. These receptor sequences come from a woman younger than 45 in good health and CMV-seropositive. CDR3s include the opening cysteine and the closing phenylalanine or tryptophan. The order of the fields is J gene, V gene, CDR3 protein.

j_call: TRBJ1-5
v_call: TRBV2
cdr3_aa: CASSGEGGDQPQHF

j_call: TRBJ2-1
v_call: TRBV6-6
cdr3_aa: CASSPLREVHYNEQFF

j_call: TRBJ2-3
v_call: TRBV13
cdr3_aa: CASSLGRADTQYF

j_call: TRBJ1-1
v_call: TRBV28
cdr3_aa: CASKGLRAAQNTEAFF

j_call: TRBJ1-2
v_call: TRBV2
cdr3_aa: CASRAGYGYTF

j_call: TRBJ1-2
v_call: TRBV30
cdr3_aa: CAWSTGRGDYGYTF

j_call: TRBJ2-1
v_call: TRBV6-5
cdr3_aa: CASTPGLGHNEQFF

j_call: TRBJ1-1
v_call: TRBV7-9
cdr3_aa: CASSLGRRSAFF

j_call: TRBJ1-5
v_call: TRBV2
cdr3_aa: CASSEAGQFYQPQHF

j_call: TRBJ2-1
v_call: TRBV6-5
cdr3_aa: CASSYVGTGEYEQFF

j_call: TRBJ2-7
v_call: TRBV18
cdr3_aa: CASSRDRVSDESSYEQYF

j_call: TRBJ2-1
v_call: TRBV5-1
cdr3_aa: CASRTSGSYNEQFF

j_call: TRBJ1-5
v_call: TRBV7-6
cdr3_aa: CASSLRSKDSYQPQHF

j_call: TRBJ2-7
v_call: TRBV21-1
cdr3_aa: CASSSLPGQALPHYEQYF

j_call: TRBJ1-1
v_call: TRBV28
cdr3_aa: CASSFPSKEAFF

j_call: TRBJ1-2
v_call: TRBV7-2
cdr3_aa: CASRGGGPYGYTF

j_call: TRBJ2-7
v_call: TRBV18
cdr3_aa: CASSPMGQLYEQYF

j_call: TRBJ2-7
v_call: TRBV27
cdr3_aa: CASSSDRGYYEQYF

j_call: TRBJ2-7
v_call: TRBV6-6
cdr3_aa: CASSSLAGGIGEQYF

j_call: TRBJ2-3
v_call: TRBV7-7
cdr3_aa: CASSPTSGRGDTQYF

j_call: TRBJ1-6
v_call: TRBV14
cdr3_aa: CASSRRSSYNSPLHF

j_call: TRBJ2-3
v_call: TRBV6-4
cdr3_aa: CASSDLGGQGTDTQYF

j_call: TRBJ2-7
v_call: TRBV11-2
cdr3_aa: CASSLVLGQYF

j_call: TRBJ2-1
v_call: TRBV30
cdr3_aa: CAWSRSSGFYNEQFF

j_call: TRBJ2-3
v_call: TRBV5-4
cdr3_aa: CASSLQVIAGDTQYF

j_call: TRBJ1-1
v_call: TRBV5-5
cdr3_aa: CASSFFGRGGSEAFF

j_call: TRBJ2-7
v_call: TRBV18
cdr3_aa: CASSRDYSLGGEQYF

j_call: TRBJ2-2
v_call: TRBV10-3
cdr3_aa: CAISFLAGATGELFF

j_call: TRBJ1-1
v_call: TRBV9
cdr3_aa: CASSVSGGGRYTEAFF

j_call: TRBJ1-2
v_call: TRBV29-1
cdr3_aa: CSVERTGGYGYTF

j_call: TRBJ2-2
v_call: TRBV4-1
cdr3_aa: CASSLLTTTGELFF

j_call: TRBJ2-7
v_call: TRBV28
cdr3_aa: CASSLAPSTSTEQYF

j_call: TRBJ2-5
v_call: TRBV7-3
cdr3_aa: CASSSRVQETQYF

j_call: TRBJ1-1
v_call: TRBV5-4
cdr3_aa: CASSFPQGVTNTEAFF

j_call: TRBJ2-3
v_call: TRBV6-1
cdr3_aa: CASSGRTGMGTDTQYF

j_call: TRBJ2-1
v_call: TRBV18
cdr3_aa: CASSPLPAGGYNEQFF

j_call: TRBJ2-7
v_call: TRBV28
cdr3_aa: CASRRGSKAGPPSSYEQYF

j_call: TRBJ2-3
v_call: TRBV2
cdr3_aa: CASRNRDYTDTQYF

j_call: TRBJ1-1
v_call: TRBV5-1
cdr3_aa: CASSLDRVNTEAFF

j_call: TRBJ1-5
v_call: TRBV2
cdr3_aa: CASSGQALSNQPQHF

j_call: TRBJ2-3
v_call: TRBV6-1
cdr3_aa: CASSGLAYTDTQYF

j_call: TRBJ1-1
v_call: TRBV2
cdr3_aa: CASTLDARGMNTEAFF

j_call: TRBJ1-2
v_call: TRBV7-9
cdr3_aa: CASSRLTATDGYTF

j_call: TRBJ2-7
v_call: TRBV7-9
cdr3_aa: CASSSASTGPNEQYF

j_call: TRBJ1-1
v_call: TRBV7-9
cdr3_aa: CASSSRGEALNTEAFF

j_call: TRBJ1-2
v_call: TRBV30
cdr3_aa: CAWSVFTNYGYTF

j_call: TRBJ2-2
v_call: TRBV30
cdr3_aa: CAWRPLDRPTGELFF

j_call: TRBJ2-7
v_call: TRBV6-1
cdr3_aa: CASSPSGGNSYEQYF

j_call: TRBJ1-1
v_call: TRBV2
cdr3_aa: CASSESGGGEAFF

j_call: TRBJ2-7
v_call: TRBV6-1
cdr3_aa: CASSQGPSSYEQYF

j_call: TRBJ1-5
v_call: TRBV5-1
cdr3_aa: CASSLGQGDQPQHF